This is a list of T cell receptor beta chains from one sample in a study of response to subunit inactivated influenza vaccine. MiXCR was run by TCRdb on the RT-PCR reads, yielding one entry per CDR3 protein. The profile shows over 650,000 distinct CDR3 sequences, around a sixth of them singletons. The specimen was PBMCs from blood, collected less than 6 days after vaccination. The receptor source for this set is a man aged 45 to 65 who received an inactivated influenza vaccine. The CDR3 runs from the conserved cysteine through the conserved F or W. The D gene is left open where the match is weak. Rows may omit the clone size; those that give it use once, few, many or a size class.

j_call v_call d_call clone_size cdr3_aa cdr3_nt
TRBJ2-1 TRBV20-1 TRBD2 . CSARDMGAGEVYNEQFF TGCAGTGCTAGAGACATGGGAGCGGGAGAGGTCTACAATGAGCAGTTCTTC
TRBJ1-5 TRBV6-1 TRBD1 . CASKGTAYSNQPQHF TGTGCCAGCAAAGGGACAGCTTATAGCAATCAGCCCCAGCATTTT
TRBJ1-4 TRBV6-1 TRBD1 . CASKVQGLSEKLFF TGTGCCAGCAAGGTACAGGGGTTATCGGAAAAACTGTTTTTT
TRBJ2-4 TRBV20-1 . many CSAPGRGGNIQYF TGCAGTGCTCCCGGACGAGGGGGAAACATTCAGTACTTC
TRBJ2-1 TRBV29-1 TRBD2 many CSVSGPWGLAGVLYNEQFF TGCAGCGTCTCTGGGCCTTGGGGGCTAGCGGGAGTCCTATACAATGAGCAGTTCTTC
TRBJ2-5 TRBV10-3 TRBD2 few CAIGSGLAGGEETQYF TGTGCCATCGGATCGGGACTAGCGGGAGGGGAGGAGACCCAGTACTTC
TRBJ2-1 TRBV5-1 . . CASSLVTGIYNEQFF TGCGCCAGCAGCTTGGTCACGGGGATCTACAATGAGCAGTTCTTC
TRBJ2-5 TRBV7-2 . few CASSLSGVSAQYF TGTGCCAGCAGCTTATCCGGAGTGTCGGCCCAGTACTTC
TRBJ2-1 TRBV4-1 TRBD1 . CASSRSAIQGGSYNEQFF TGCGCCAGCAGCCGTTCCGCCATACAGGGGGGATCCTACAATGAGCAGTTCTTC
TRBJ1-6 TRBV12-3/TRBV12-4 . many CASSLGSQGSPLHF TGTGCCAGCAGTTTAGGGTCACAGGGATCACCCCTCCACTTT
TRBJ1-3 TRBV28 TRBD1 . CASSPLGRGRNTIYF TGTGCCAGCAGCCCTTTAGGTAGGGGGCGAAACACCATATATTTT
TRBJ2-4 TRBV20-1 . few CSAGTRAKNIQYF TGCAGTGCAGGAACCAGGGCCAAAAACATTCAGTACTTC
TRBJ1-6 TRBV12-3/TRBV12-4 . few CASSFRPLTRGDSPLHF TGTGCCAGCAGTTTTCGGCCTTTGACTCGGGGGGATTCACCCCTCCACTTT
TRBJ2-1 TRBV20-1 TRBD2 . CSALLAGGKIGQFF TGCAGTGCTTTACTAGCGGGTGGGAAGATAGGGCAGTTCTTC
TRBJ2-1 TRBV7-2 TRBD2 . CASSFRRSGGSEQFF TGTGCCAGCAGCTTCCGAAGGAGCGGGGGGTCTGAGCAGTTCTTC
TRBJ1-3 TRBV5-6 . . CASSFQTTHADSRLGNTIYF TGTGCCAGCAGCTTCCAAACAACCCATGCGGACAGTCGGTTGGGAAACACCATATATTTT
TRBJ2-7 TRBV4-3 . many CASSQRWTASYEQYF TGCGCCAGCAGCCAACGCTGGACAGCTTCCTACGAGCAGTACTTC
TRBJ2-1 TRBV12-3/TRBV12-4 TRBD2 . CASRVAGAREQFF TGTGCGTCAAGGGTAGCGGGGGCCAGGGAGCAGTTCTTC
TRBJ1-6 TRBV5-1 . few CASRRGEVGNSPLHF TGCGCCAGCAGGAGGGGTGAGGTCGGAAATTCACCCCTCCACTTT
TRBJ2-5 TRBV20-1 TRBD2 . CSARARQREVNQETQYF TGCAGTGCTAGGGCGAGACAGCGGGAGGTAAACCAAGAGACCCAGTACTTC
TRBJ1-2 TRBV29-1 . few CSVGSYRGYTF TGCAGCGTTGGCAGCTACCGCGGCTACACCTTC
TRBJ2-3 TRBV29-1 TRBD2 . CSVDGRSLDTQYF TGCAGCGTTGACGGGAGGAGTTTAGATACGCAGTATTTT
TRBJ2-2 TRBV12-3/TRBV12-4 TRBD1 few CASTFGTGNTGELFF TGTGCCAGCACTTTCGGGACAGGGAACACCGGGGAGCTGTTTTTT
TRBJ2-5 TRBV5-1 . . CASSSPRGETQYF TGCGCCAGCAGCTCGCCCCGCGGGGAGACCCAGTACTTC
TRBJ2-5 TRBV29-1 TRBD2 few CSVESGLAKETQYF TGCAGCGTTGAGTCGGGACTAGCCAAAGAGACCCAGTACTTC
TRBJ2-5 TRBV6-5 TRBD2 . CASSWAGVGQETQYF TGTGCCAGCAGTTGGGCGGGGGTCGGGCAAGAGACCCAGTACTTC
TRBJ2-3 TRBV4-3 . . CASSQDLPAGGTDTQYF TGCGCCAGCAGCCAAGATCTACCAGCGGGTGGCACAGATACGCAGTATTTT
TRBJ2-3 TRBV20-1 . many CSARGVGGGTDTQYF TGCAGTGCTAGAGGGGTTGGCGGGGGCACAGATACGCAGTATTTT
TRBJ2-1 TRBV5-1 TRBD2 few CASSGTIAGGGNEQFF TGCGCCAGCAGTGGGACTATAGCGGGGGGAGGCAATGAGCAGTTCTTC
TRBJ1-5 TRBV6-5 . . CASSYSGGSGQPQHF TGTGCCAGCAGTTACTCTGGGGGGTCTGGACAGCCCCAGCATTTT
TRBJ2-6 TRBV12-3/TRBV12-4 . . CASSLALGAGSANVLTF TGTGCCAGCAGTTTAGCACTCGGGGCAGGGAGTGCCAACGTCCTGACTTTC
TRBJ2-3 TRBV20-1 . . CSCGRSNTDTQYF TGCAGCTGTGGCAGGTCGAACACAGATACGCAGTATTTT
TRBJ2-3 TRBV20-1 . few CSRDGTSTDTQYF TGCAGTCGGGACGGGACGTCAACAGATACGCAGTATTTT
TRBJ2-1 TRBV20-1 TRBD2 few CSAISAGEPYNEQFF TGCAGTGCCATTTCGGCGGGGGAGCCCTACAATGAGCAGTTCTTC
TRBJ2-5 TRBV7-9 . . CASSLGSSMPETQYF TGTGCCAGCAGCTTAGGGTCTTCGATGCCGGAGACCCAGTACTTC
TRBJ2-1 TRBV5-1 TRBD2 . CVSSPVVAGGSNEQFF TGCGTCAGCAGCCCCGTGGTAGCGGGAGGGTCTAATGAGCAGTTCTTC
TRBJ1-1 TRBV2 TRBD1 . CASRAGTGLRGNTEAFF TGTGCCAGCAGAGCCGGGACAGGATTACGAGGAAACACTGAAGCTTTCTTT
TRBJ2-7 TRBV4-1 TRBD1 . CASSQARQGFYEQYF TGCGCCAGCAGCCAAGCCAGACAGGGTTTCTACGAGCAGTACTTC
TRBJ2-1 TRBV6-1 . . CASSVDGYNEQFF TGTGCCAGCAGTGTAGACGGATACAATGAGCAGTTCTTC
TRBJ1-2 TRBV7-2 . few CASSLEMGGYTF TGTGCCAGCAGCTTAGAGATGGGAGGCTACACCTTC
TRBJ1-1 TRBV5-1 TRBD1 . CASSWIGTDNTEAFF TGCGCCAGCAGCTGGATAGGGACAGACAACACTGAAGCTTTCTTT
TRBJ2-2 TRBV7-3 . many CASSSRTTNTGELFF TGTGCCAGCAGCTCCCGGACTACGAACACCGGGGAGCTGTTTTTT
TRBJ1-2 TRBV5-4 TRBD1 few CASSHRTGNGYTF TGTGCCAGCAGCCACCGGACAGGGAATGGCTACACCTTC